This T cell receptor (beta chain) is from a study of human T cells and chemical hapten exposure. Study information: Once 0.01% DPC had been applied to the upper back by patch test, readings were taken at 6 days.

Time point reported: pre-sensitization, week 0. The sample's treatment: therapeutic diphenylcyclopropenone sensitization with weekly scalp DPC. Patients had alopecia, were aged 18 to 70, and were not pregnant. Germline CDR1 DFQATT, CDR2 SNEGSKA (reference sequence). Trimming at V came to 0 bases and at J to 4 bases, leaving 1 base not matched to a gene. The CDR3 extends over 13 amino acids. This clonotype showed up many times. The antigen is unknown. Study-level points and caveats: All donors were alopecia patients, so their immunity may differ from that of healthy people.

The library gave individual cDNA molecules unique molecular identifiers. TCRdb called the RACE reads again in MiXCR, with one record for every CDR3 protein. The data contain tens of thousands of distinct CDR3 sequences, around 12% of them singletons. The sequences come from whole blood, collected in connection with sensitization to the hapten diphenylcyclopropenone (DPC). The TCR originated in a woman under 40 with alopecia areata. Some clones in this sample may be carry-over from other donors' samples. This sequence joins TRBV20-1 and TRBJ2-7; 9 nucleotides align to TRBD2. CDR3 residues: CSAREGLAYEQYF. In DNA form, the CDR3 reads TGCAGTGCTAGAGAGGGACTAGCTTACGAGCAGTACTTC.